Listed here is a single T cell receptor beta chain. Germline V lookup: CDR1 SQVTM, CDR2 ANQGSEA. This CDR3 comprises 14 residues. J was trimmed by 8 bases and V by 2 bases; bases with no gene match: 5. This record comes from a study of blood T cell repertoires in COVID-19. At the level of the study: COVID-19 samples collected from the United States, Italy and Spain covered acute and convalescent phases. PBMCs, B-cell-depleted T cells, or T cells provided the cDNA or gDNA that made up the material.

Original processing notes: Estimates of nucleated cell counts were drawn from the amplification of reference gene primers. Here immunoSEQ multiplex PCR was the method, and the copy in TCRdb shows in-frame clones only, minus some. V and J calls plus clone size are reproduced from that table; the DNA served to infer D and trimming. The data show about 98,000 clones, around nine tenths seen once. V gene TRBV29-1 combines with J gene TRBJ2-7, with TRBD2 matching 14 bases. The TCR was taken from a man between 50 and 59 years old with acute or convalescent COVID-19. Input material: peripheral blood. The CDR3 is CSVERLAGGSQQYF. CDR3 bases: TGCAGCGTTGAAAGACTAGCGGGAGGGTCCCAGCAGTACTTC.